The 16 T cell receptor beta chains reported below all come from one sample, sequenced in a study of blood T cell repertoires in COVID-19. Using immunoSEQ multiplex PCR, the repertoire was profiled, and TCRdb retains in-frame clones only, with some absent. The data hold 180,000 or so clones, with 86% observed a single time. Sequenced input: peripheral blood. The receptors derive from a man in his sixties with acute or convalescent COVID-19.

This chain uses TRBV10-1 with TRBJ2-6; D remains unclear. In germline, CDR1 is WNHNN, CDR2 SYGVQD (reference sequence). The ends were cut back, 3 bases at V and 0 bases at J, with 15 bases in the middle. The CDR3 consists of 18 residues. CDR3 in DNA: TGCGCCAGCAGTGATCCGACATATGCGTACTCTGGGGCCAACGTCCTGACTTTC. This encodes CASSDPTYAYSGANVLTF.

Points on this clone: Within the sample, other DNA sequences also encode this same CDR3. The chain has TRBV7-9 and TRBJ1-5, with 9 bases identical to TRBD1. The CDR3 runs to 14 residues. The ends lost 6 bases at V and 6 bases at J; junction bases unmatched: 6. The germline V gene encodes CDR1 SEHNR and CDR2 FQNEAQ (reference sequence). The CDR3 coding sequence is TGTGCCAGCAGTGAGGGACAGGGCGGTCAGCCCCAGCATTTT. It codes for CASSEGQGGQPQHF.

This clone has just one count. The chain employs TRBV28 and TRBJ2-1; 9 bases map to TRBD2. J gave up 7 bases and V 3 bases, and 4 bases lay outside the gene matches. The germline V gene encodes CDR1 MDHEN and CDR2 SYDVKM. The CDR3 length is 14 residues. CDR3 in DNA: TGTGCCAGCAGTTTTCTCAGCGGGAGGAATGAGCAGTTCTTC. Translated, it gives CASSFLSGRNEQFF.

The chain joins TRBV4-2 to TRBJ1-2, with TRBD1 identical over 11 bases. V was pared by 1 base and J by 5 bases, with 3 bases of the junction left unmatched. Germline CDR1 LGHNA, CDR2 YNFKEQ. The CDR3 is 15 amino acids. In DNA form, the CDR3 reads TGTGCCAGCAGCCAAGGGACAGGGGGCGCTTATGGCTACACCTTC. Its translation: CASSQGTGGAYGYTF.

This clone was seen a few times. This chain uses TRBV16 with TRBJ1-6; 10 bases align to TRBD1. CDR3 length equals 15 residues. CDR1 KGHSY and CDR2 FQNENV come from the germline V gene. Trimming took 4 bases from V and 10 from J; bases not matched to a gene: 7. The CDR3 DNA reads TGTGCCAGCAGCCCCTTCGGACAGGGGGAATCACCCCTCCACTTT. Protein: CASSPFGQGESPLHF.

This CDR3 reads CASRSSGNTGELFF. The CDR3 DNA is TGTGCCAGTAGGAGTAGCGGGAACACCGGGGAGCTGTTTTTT. The gene calls are TRBV19 and TRBJ2-2, with D perhaps TRBD2 (6 bases). This CDR3 comprises 14 residues. Trimming cost V 6 bases and J 1 base, with 9 bases left between them. Per the germline V gene, CDR1 is LNHDA and CDR2 is SQIVND (reference sequence). Drawing the rest from reference TRBV19 and TRBJ2-2, the complete variable domain is DGGITQSPKYLFRKEGQNVTLSCEQNLNHDAMYWYRQDPGQGLRLIYYSQIVNDFQKGDIAEGYSVSREKKESFPLTVTSAQKNPTAFYLCASRSSGNTGELFFGEGSRLTVL.

The rearrangement uses TRBV9 and TRBJ2-1, with 11 bases identical to TRBD2. Germline CDR1 SGDLS, CDR2 YYNGEE. The CDR3 runs 15 residues. Trimming took 4 bases from V and 6 from J; bases not matched to a gene: 6. CDR3 DNA sequence: TGTGCCAGCAGCCTAGGGACTAGCGGTATCAATGAGCAGTTCTTC. It specifies CASSLGTSGINEQFF.

The V and J genes are TRBV2 and TRBJ1-5, with D possibly being TRBD1 (5 bases). V was shortened by 7 bases and J by 7 bases, with 14 bases between the two germline ends. This CDR3 has 13 residues. Germline V gene data show CDR1 as SNHLY and CDR2 as FYNNEI. CDR3 protein: CASTPAGVQPQHF. The CDR3 nucleotides are TGTGCCAGCACCCCCGCGGGGGTCCAGCCCCAGCATTTT. Full variable domain (rest looked up from reference TRBV2 and TRBJ1-5): EPEVTQTPSHQVTQMGQEVILRCVPISNHLYFYWYRQILGQKVEFLVSFYNNEISEKSEIFDDQFSVERPDGSNFTLKIRSTKLEDSAMYFCASTPAGVQPQHFGDGTRLSIL.

V is TRBV3-1 (or the pseudogene TRBV3-2) and J is TRBJ1-1; no firm D call. Per germline, CDR1 LGHDT and CDR2 YNNKEL (reference sequence). CDR3 size: 12 residues. Trimming stripped 1 base from V and 7 bases from J, with 7 bases between. Here the CDR3 DNA reads TGTGCCAGCAGCCAAGGGGGAGTTGAAGCTTTCTTT. It is translated as CASSQGGVEAFF.

The rearrangement joins TRBV7-9 to TRBJ2-2, with D possibly being TRBD2 (6 bases). Per the germline V gene, CDR1 is SEHNR and CDR2 is FQNEAQ (reference sequence). The CDR3 runs to 14 residues. Trimming took off 8 bases at V and 3 bases at J, with 13 bases between the two ends. The CDR3: CASSGGRDTGELFF. DNA of the CDR3: TGTGCCAGCTCCGGGGGACGGGACACCGGGGAGCTGTTTTTT. Using reference TRBV7-9 and TRBJ2-2 for the parts outside the CDR3, the full variable domain is DTGVSQNPRHKITKRGQNVTFRCDPISEHNRLYWYRQTLGQGPEFLTYFQNEAQLEKSRLLSDRFSAERPKGSFSTLEIQRTEQGDSAMYLCASSGGRDTGELFFGEGSRLTVL.

This rearrangement joins TRBV5-1 to TRBJ2-1; 11 bases agree with TRBD1. This CDR3 is 14 amino acids long. Germline CDR1 is SGHRS and CDR2 is YFSETQ. Unmatched junction bases numbered 6, after V lost 4 bases and J lost 9 bases. CDR3 in DNA: TGCGCCAGCAGCCCCGGACAGGGGGCGGGTGAGCAGTTCTTC. Amino acid sequence: CASSPGQGAGEQFF.

The V and J genes are TRBV27 and TRBJ2-1; D is possibly TRBD1 (8 bases). The CDR3 runs 15 residues. Trimming took 7 bases from V and 6 from J, leaving 19 bases between them. Germline V CDR1 and CDR2: MNHEY, SMNVEV (reference sequence). The CDR3 nucleotides are TGTGCCAGCAACAGGGGGGGGCGCGGGCGCAATGAGCAGTTCTTC. Its translation: CASNRGGRGRNEQFF.

This clone was recorded only once. The chain is built from TRBV7-2 and TRBJ2-7; D unclear. Germline V gene lookup returns CDR1 SGHTA and CDR2 FQGNSA. The CDR3 sequence is 14 residues long. The ends were cut back, 2 bases at V and 0 bases at J, with 8 bases in the middle. The CDR3 is CASSLSRNSYEQYF. The CDR3 nucleotides are TGTGCCAGCAGCTTATCGCGGAACTCCTACGAGCAGTACTTC. The full variable domain, in which reference TRBV7-2 and TRBJ2-7 provide the parts outside the CDR3, is GAGVSQSPSNKVTEKGKDVELRCDPISGHTALYWYRQSLGQGLEFLIYFQGNSAPDKSGLPSDRFSAERTGGSVSTLTIQRTQQEDSAVYLCASSLSRNSYEQYFGPGTRLTVT.

This clone was found many times. Distinct nucleotide sequences in the sample also encode this CDR3. The V and J genes are TRBV3-1 (or the pseudogene TRBV3-2) and TRBJ1-5; D ambiguous. Trimming took off 0 bases at V and 4 bases at J, with 7 bases between the two ends. This CDR3 region has 14 residues. Germline values: CDR1 LGHDT, CDR2 YNNKEL (reference sequence). CDR3 nucleotides: TGTGCCAGCAGCCAAGATAGAGGGAATCAGCCCCAGCATTTT. Its translation: CASSQDRGNQPQHF.

The chain employs TRBV19 and TRBJ2-1, with 8 bases lining up with TRBD2. Germline loops: CDR1 LNHDA, CDR2 SQIVND (reference sequence). The ends lost 4 bases at V and 6 bases at J; junction bases unmatched: 8. There are 15 residues in the CDR3. In DNA, the CDR3 is TGTGCCAGTAGTAAACGGACTAGCTTGGCCAATGAGCAGTTCTTC. It encodes CASSKRTSLANEQFF.

This chain links TRBV29-1 with TRBJ2-2, with 9 positions matching TRBD1. Trimming took 6 bases from V and 3 from J; bases not matched to a gene: 8. Germline values: CDR1 SQVTM, CDR2 ANQGSEA. The CDR3 covers 15 residues. For the CDR3, the DNA is TGCAGCGTGGACACAGGGGGCGACCACACCGGGGAGCTGTTTTTT. This gives the protein CSVDTGGDHTGELFF.